Sequencing of this T cell receptor (beta chain) was carried out in a study of cytotoxic CD8 clonotypes in ibrutinib-treated CLL. Produced via immunoSEQ multiplex PCR; TCRdb's table is partial and in-frame only. Of 97,000 or so clones in the sample, 70% to 80% were seen once. Germline V CDR1 and CDR2: SGHTA, FQGNSA. The CDR3 spans 15 residues. V was pared by 3 bases and J by 0 bases, with 9 bases between. Sample: PBMCs, taken after 12 months of ibrutinib treatment. The rearrangement uses TRBV7-2 and TRBJ1-3, with a weak D call TRBD1 (6 bases). This TCR came from a human donor with chronic lymphocytic leukemia. Here the CDR3 reads CASSFLGGSGNTIYF. The CDR3 DNA reads TGTGCCAGCAGCTTTTTAGGGGGCTCTGGAAACACCATATATTTT.